The entry below describes one T cell receptor (beta chain). Its antigen remains unidentified. The PCR employed 60 Vbeta primers together with 13 Jbeta primers. Generated by immunoSEQ multiplex PCR, the TCRdb table keeps only in-frame clones and is missing some. This table holds more than 110,000 clones, about 76% found once. These data belong to a study of cytomegalovirus exposure and HLA in healthy donors. Study-level points and caveats: Most CMV-associated TCR beta chains were later found to appear HLA-restricted.

The germline V gene has CDR1 SGDLS and CDR2 YYNGEE. V shed 0 bases and J 1 base; nucleotides not matched to a gene: 3. The CDR3 is 15 amino acids. Sequencing was performed on PBMCs. The chain carries TRBV9 and TRBJ2-5; 7 nucleotides agree with TRBD2. This receptor was identified in a male donor in good health and CMV-seronegative. The CDR3 nucleotides are TGTGCCAGCAGCGTAGCAGCGGGGACCCAAGAGACCCAGTACTTC. Translating gives CASSVAAGTQETQYF.